These 27 T cell receptor beta chains share one sample of origin, sequenced in a study of cytomegalovirus exposure and HLA in healthy donors. PCR involved 60 Vbeta and 13 Jbeta primers. The method was immunoSEQ multiplex PCR; TCRdb's version includes in-frame clones alone and lacks a portion of them. The repertoire holds some 200,000 clones, with 79% as singletons. The sequenced sample consisted of PBMCs. The source is a woman aged 45-60 years in good health and CMV-seronegative.

The chain links TRBV5-1 to TRBJ2-1; possible D gene TRBD2, 5 bases. Trimming cost V 0 bases and J 6 bases, with 13 bases left between them. In germline, CDR1 is SGHRS, CDR2 YFSETQ. The CDR3 totals 15 residues. Written as DNA, the CDR3 is TGCGCCAGCAGCTTGGTACTAGTGGAGAGCAATGAGCAGTTCTTC. This gives the protein CASSLVLVESNEQFF.

The gene calls are TRBV4-3 and TRBJ2-1, with 13 bases matching TRBD2. V lost 0 bases, J lost 7 bases, and 9 bases stayed unmatched. This CDR3 has 18 amino acids. Germline CDR1 LGHNA, CDR2 YSLEER. The CDR3: CASSQEAPGTSGKNEQFF. DNA for the CDR3: TGCGCCAGCAGCCAAGAGGCCCCCGGGACTAGCGGGAAAAATGAGCAGTTCTTC.

The chain employs TRBV19 and TRBJ2-7; perhaps TRBD2 as D (6 bases). The CDR3 runs 13 residues. The germline V gene encodes CDR1 LNHDA and CDR2 SQIVND (reference sequence). V was trimmed by 3 bases and J by 7 bases, leaving 13 bases between them. The CDR3, as DNA: TGTGCCAGTAGTATCGGCAGGGCGGGAGAGCAGTACTTC. Encoded protein: CASSIGRAGEQYF.

The chain recombines TRBV9 with TRBJ2-7; TRBD2 matches 10 bases. This CDR3 contains 16 residues. The junction had 5 bases not matched to a gene; V was cut back by 0 bases and J by 2 bases. Germline CDR1 SGDLS, CDR2 YYNGEE. The DNA for the CDR3 is TGTGCCAGCAGCGTAGGTGGGACTAGCGCCGCCTACGAGCAGTACTTC. Protein product: CASSVGGTSAAYEQYF.

The rearrangement joins TRBV28 to TRBJ1-1, with no clear D. Looked up from germline, CDR1 is MDHEN and CDR2 is SYDVKM. The CDR3 sequence is 13 residues long. The V gene lost 6 bases and the J gene lost 10 bases, with 18 bases spanning the gap. This CDR3 reads CASSQETSRGAFF. CDR3 DNA: TGTGCCAGCAGCCAAGAGACCTCCCGGGGAGCTTTCTTT.

The CDR3 sequence is CASSLTRDRGTNTIYF. The CDR3 bases are TGTGCCAGCAGCTTGACCCGGGACAGGGGTACGAACACCATATATTTT. This chain links TRBV5-5 with TRBJ1-3, with 10 bases identical to TRBD1. V lost 1 base, J lost 7 bases, and 8 bases stayed unmatched. The CDR3 consists of 16 residues. Germline CDR1 reads SGHKS; CDR2 reads YYEKEE (reference sequence).

The rearrangement joins TRBV6-1 to TRBJ1-3; 7 positions agree with TRBD1. V lost 3 bases to trimming and J lost 0 bases; unmatched junction nucleotides: 5. The germline CDR1 and CDR2 sequences are MNHNS and SASEGT. The CDR3 length is 16 residues. The CDR3 region is CASSDLRDSSGNTIYF. CDR3 DNA sequence: TGTGCCAGCAGTGACTTAAGGGACAGCTCTGGAAACACCATATATTTT.

V usage is TRBV12-1 and J usage is TRBJ2-1; TRBD2, the table's D call, was not compared with the DNA. TRBV12-1 is reported as a pseudogene. The CDR3 extends over 15 amino acids. The CDR3 loop is CASSFGTSAYNEQFF. CDR3 DNA sequence: TGTGCCAGCAGCTTTGGGACTAGCGCTTACAATGAGCAGTTCTTC.

The rearrangement joins TRBV19 to TRBJ1-6; TRBD1 aligns across 8 bases. With 3 bases clipped from V and 4 bases from J, the junction kept 5 bases outside the gene matches. CDR1 and CDR2 (germline): LNHDA, SQIVND (reference sequence). This CDR3 has 16 amino acids. The chain's CDR3 is CASSMLGQAYNSPLHF. The CDR3 DNA is TGTGCCAGTAGTATGTTGGGACAGGCGTATAATTCACCCCTCCACTTT.

The rearrangement links TRBV14 to TRBJ2-2; a possible D gene is TRBD1 (6 bases). V was trimmed by 6 bases and J by 0 bases, leaving 14 bases between them. This CDR3 region has 16 residues. Germline V gene data show CDR1 as SGHDN and CDR2 as FVKESK. DNA of the CDR3: TGTGCCAGCAGTCTCCCAGGGGTATCGAACACCGGGGAGCTGTTTTTT. It specifies CASSLPGVSNTGELFF. The complete variable domain, with remaining parts taken from reference TRBV14 and TRBJ2-2, reads EAGVTQFPSHSVIEKGQTVTLRCDPISGHDNLYWYRRVMGKEIKFLLHFVKESKQDESGMPNNRFLAERTGGTYSTLKVQPAELEDSGVYFCASSLPGVSNTGELFFGEGSRLTVL.

This clone was detected once. The chain links TRBV28 to TRBJ1-2, with D perhaps matching TRBD1 (6 bases). This CDR3 spans 13 amino acids. Germline V CDR1 and CDR2: MDHEN, SYDVKM. Trimming took 6 bases from V and 8 from J, leaving 16 bases between them. The DNA of the CDR3 is TGTGCCAGCAGGCGGACAGAGCTTCTGGGCTACACCTTC. It encodes CASRRTELLGYTF.

The V gene is TRBV27, the J gene TRBJ2-1; 11 nucleotides agree with TRBD2. The CDR3 runs 16 residues. Trimming cost V 0 bases and J 7 bases; bases outside gene matches: 5. Germline CDR1 is MNHEY and CDR2 is SMNVEV (reference sequence). The CDR3 sequence is CASSLSLAGGPNEQFF. As DNA, the CDR3 is TGTGCCAGCAGTTTATCGTTAGCGGGAGGGCCTAATGAGCAGTTCTTC.

The rearrangement joins TRBV28 to TRBJ2-7, with 9 bases that match TRBD1. This CDR3 has 14 residues. CDR1 MDHEN and CDR2 SYDVKM come from the germline V gene. J was trimmed by 9 bases and V by 5 bases; bases with no gene match: 11. CDR3 in amino acids: CASSPIHRGPGQYF. DNA of the CDR3: TGTGCCAGCAGTCCCATACACAGGGGGCCAGGGCAGTACTTC.

This rearrangement joins TRBV2 to TRBJ2-3; D may be TRBD2 (6 bases). V lost 8 bases and J lost 1, with 13 bases in between. Germline V gene data show CDR1 as SNHLY and CDR2 as FYNNEI. CDR3 length equals 14 residues. Here the CDR3 DNA reads TGTGCCAGCTCTCTAGCGTTCCGCACAGATACGCAGTATTTT. Encoded protein: CASSLAFRTDTQYF.

The rearrangement joins TRBV9 to TRBJ2-5; TRBD1 matches 8 bases. Trimming cost V 1 base and J 5 bases; bases outside gene matches: 7. There are 15 residues in the CDR3. Germline CDR1 SGDLS, CDR2 YYNGEE. The CDR3 here is CASSVMAGGGETQYF. As DNA, the CDR3 is TGTGCCAGCAGCGTAATGGCAGGGGGCGGGGAGACCCAGTACTTC. Using reference TRBV9 and TRBJ2-5 for the parts outside the CDR3, the full variable domain is DSGVTQTPKHLITATGQRVTLRCSPRSGDLSVYWYQQSLDQGLQFLIQYYNGEERAKGNILERFSAQQFPDLHSELNLSSLELGDSALYFCASSVMAGGGETQYFGPGTRLLVL.

This clone was detected only a few times. J is TRBJ2-5 and V is TRBV27; D might be TRBD1 (6 bases). The germline gives CDR1 MNHEY, CDR2 SMNVEV (reference sequence). Trimming took 5 bases from V and 5 from J, leaving 9 bases between them. This CDR3 region has 12 residues. CDR3 DNA: TGTGCCAGCAGTCCTAGGGGGGAGACCCAGTACTTC. Encoded protein: CASSPRGETQYF.

The CDR3 here is CASSLRRLAGSEQYF. The CDR3 DNA follows: TGTGCCAGCAGTCTAAGACGACTAGCGGGTAGCGAGCAGTACTTC. The chain has TRBV28 and TRBJ2-5, with TRBD2 matching over 10 bases. The J call could be wrong; TRBJ2-7 is a better fit for the DNA end. The CDR3 has 15 residues. CDR1 and CDR2 (germline): MDHEN, SYDVKM.

The DNA of the CDR3 is TGTGCCAGCAGCACCAATCCCACCTCCAGGTACGAGCAGTACTTC. It is translated as CASSTNPTSRYEQYF. This chain joins TRBV16 and TRBJ2-7; D uncertain. Trimming took off 5 bases at V and 4 bases at J, with 18 bases between the two ends. This CDR3 is 15 amino acids long. In germline, CDR1 is KGHSY, CDR2 FQNENV.

The chain couples TRBV4-3 to TRBJ2-2; D is perhaps TRBD1 (5 bases). Trimming stripped 4 bases from V and 4 bases from J, with 13 bases between. Germline V gene data show CDR1 as LGHNA and CDR2 as YSLEER. The CDR3 length is 15 residues. CDR3: CASSPTGSTTGELFF. In DNA, the CDR3 is TGCGCCAGCAGCCCTACAGGCTCTACCACCGGGGAGCTGTTTTTT.

This chain joins TRBV28 and TRBJ1-2; 7 bases fit TRBD1. Germline V gives CDR1 MDHEN, CDR2 SYDVKM. V dropped 7 bases and J dropped 4; count of bases not matched to a gene: 6. The CDR3 totals 13 residues. The CDR3 DNA sequence: TGTGCCAGCACCCCGACAGGGATCTATGGCTACACCTTC. It specifies CASTPTGIYGYTF.

This clone was seen only a few times. This chain connects TRBV28 to TRBJ2-7, with TRBD2 matching over 10 bases. CDR1 and CDR2 from the germline V gene are MDHEN and SYDVKM. This CDR3 comprises 16 residues. The junction had 7 bases not matched to a gene; V was cut back by 0 bases and J by 5 bases. The CDR3 DNA reads as TGTGCCAGCAGTTTATGGCTAGCGGGAGCGGCCCACGAGCAGTACTTC. Its translation: CASSLWLAGAAHEQYF.

This clone showed up just a few times. The chain is built from TRBV14 and TRBJ2-5, with D perhaps matching TRBD1 (5 bases). In germline, CDR1 is SGHDN, CDR2 FVKESK. V gave up 3 bases and J gave up 5 bases, with 13 bases separating them. The CDR3 has 14 amino acids. The CDR3 reads CASSQFRDRETQYF. CDR3 sequence (DNA): TGTGCCAGCAGCCAGTTCAGGGATCGGGAGACCCAGTACTTC.

The CDR3 loop is CASSPSGRNTGELFF. The CDR3 DNA reads as TGTGCCAGCAGCCCTAGCGGGAGGAACACCGGGGAGCTGTTTTTT. This sequence joins TRBV6-4 and TRBJ2-2; 10 bases line up with TRBD2. J was trimmed by 1 base and V by 6 bases; bases with no gene match: 2. This CDR3 contains 15 residues. Looked up from germline, CDR1 is MRHNA and CDR2 is SNTAGT.

The chain recombines TRBV6-5 with TRBJ1-1; D gene ambiguous. This CDR3 is built from 13 residues. The germline V and J ends were trimmed by 6 bases and 8 bases, with 16 bases remaining between them. Germline V gene data show CDR1 as MNHEY and CDR2 as SVGAGI. CDR3 region: CASRDYVGREAFF. The CDR3 region has the DNA TGTGCCAGCAGAGACTACGTTGGGCGAGAAGCTTTCTTT.

The gene calls are TRBV6-5 and TRBJ2-1; 12 bases are shared with TRBD2. The CDR3 runs to 15 residues. The trim removed 6 bases at V and 5 bases at J, leaving 5 bases unmatched. Germline V gene data show CDR1 as MNHEY and CDR2 as SVGAGI. The CDR3 nucleotides are TGTGCCAGCAGCGTGACTAGCGGGGGCCACAATGAGCAGTTCTTC. Its protein product is CASSVTSGGHNEQFF.

CDR3 sequence: CASSFAIREHQPQHF. In DNA form, the CDR3 reads TGTGCCAGCAGCTTTGCAATCAGGGAACATCAGCCCCAGCATTTT. V and J are TRBV5-8 and TRBJ1-5, with D tentatively TRBD1 (5 bases). The germline CDR1 and CDR2 sequences are SGHTS and YDEGEE. The CDR3 runs 15 residues. Trimming cost V 2 bases and J 5 bases, with 14 bases left between them.

This chain joins TRBV15 and TRBJ1-4, with 12 bases matching TRBD1. The germline V gene encodes CDR1 LNHNV and CDR2 YYDKDF (reference sequence). CDR3 length equals 17 residues. V lost 9 bases, J lost 0 bases, and 8 bases stayed unmatched. The CDR3 here is CATMGQGARATNEKLFF. The DNA of the CDR3 is TGTGCCACGATGGGACAGGGGGCAAGGGCAACTAATGAAAAACTGTTTTTT.